One sample yielded the 28 T cell receptor beta chains listed below, sequenced in a study of CD8+CD57+ T cells in acquired aplastic anemia. Investigators profiled TCR beta VDJ and CDR3 from genomic DNA template. TCRdb reprocessed the reads with MiXCR, giving one entry per CDR3 protein. The sample carries about 420,000 distinct CDR3 sequences, 65% to 80% recorded once. The sequenced sample was sorted CD4+, CD8+, or CD8+CD57+ T cells (not recorded which) from PBMCs. The receptors come from a human donor in good health, serving as a control.

This clonotype was recorded at least ten times. V usage is TRBV27 and J usage is TRBJ1-1, with D hard to call. V shed 3 bases and J shed 0 bases, with 8 bases lying between them. Germline CDR1 is MNHEY and CDR2 is SMNVEV (reference sequence). The CDR3 length is 14 residues. As DNA, the CDR3 is TGTGCCAGCAGTTTGTCCCACTTGAACACTGAAGCTTTCTTT. It codes for CASSLSHLNTEAFF.

The gene calls are TRBV7-3 and TRBJ2-6, with D perhaps matching TRBD1 (5 bases). The germline CDR1 and CDR2 sequences are SGHTA and FQGTGA. The CDR3 length is 15 residues. Trimming stripped 7 bases from V and 19 bases from J, with 29 bases between. The CDR3 sequence: CASTHPGSATSALTF. The CDR3 DNA reads TGTGCCAGCACCCACCCAGGGTCAGCCACCTCAGCCCTCACTTTC.

This clonotype was observed a single time. In DNA, the CDR3 is TGTGCCAGCAGCTCTAGCCCAGAGTCGCAGTACGGCGAGCTGTTTTTT. It specifies CASSSSPESQYGELFF. This chain uses TRBV7-9 with TRBJ2-2, with D possibly TRBD2 on 5 matching bases. Germline V gene sequence: CDR1 SEHNR, CDR2 FQNEAQ (reference sequence). V gave up 4 bases and J gave up 11 bases, with 23 bases separating them. The CDR3 length is 16 residues.

This chain links TRBV12-3 or TRBV12-4 with TRBJ2-7; D possibly corresponds to TRBD1 (5 bases). The V gene lost 6 bases and the J gene lost 2 bases, with 8 bases spanning the gap. The CDR3 runs 12 residues. The CDR3 region is CASRRRAYEQYF. CDR3 bases: TGTGCCAGCAGACGCAGGGCCTACGAGCAGTACTTC.

V and J are TRBV20-1 and TRBJ1-2; D gene uncertain. Trimming shortened V by 6 bases and J by 4 bases, and 12 bases separated the two germline ends. In germline, CDR1 is DFQATT, CDR2 SNEGSKA (reference sequence). The CDR3 has 12 amino acids. This chain's CDR3 is CSALNRGYGYTF. The CDR3 nucleotides are TGCAGTGCCCTCAACCGGGGCTATGGCTACACCTTC.

The chain couples TRBV24-1 to TRBJ2-1; 16 bases agree with TRBD2. CDR1 KGHDR and CDR2 SFDVKD come from the germline V gene. This CDR3 is 18 amino acids long. The V segment lost 4 bases and the J segment 5 bases; nucleotides outside the gene matches: 7. CDR3 residues: CATSDVGLAGGLNNEQFF. The CDR3 DNA reads as TGTGCCACCAGTGACGTGGGACTAGCGGGGGGGTTAAACAATGAGCAGTTCTTC.

Details on this clonotype: This likely comes from a read error, as the CDR3 has no conserved phenylalanine or tryptophan at its end. The V call is TRBV4-2, the J call TRBJ1-1; D remains ambiguous. V lost 4 bases, J lost 1 base, and 10 bases lay in between. Germline V CDR1 and CDR2: LGHNA, YNFKEQ. This CDR3 has 14 residues. The CDR3 is CASSRIGPNTEAFS. The CDR3 DNA reads as TGTGCCAGCAGCCGGATCGGGCCGAACACTGAAGCTTTCTCT.

This clonotype was detected only a few times. The chain employs TRBV7-9 and TRBJ2-1, with a possible D match to TRBD1 (6 bases). The CDR3 extends over 13 amino acids. Germline CDR1 and CDR2: SEHNR and FQNEAQ (reference sequence). Trimming removed 1 base at V and 6 bases at J, with 7 bases between. This chain's CDR3 is CASSLDRANEQFF. DNA for the CDR3: TGTGCCAGCAGCTTAGACAGGGCCAATGAGCAGTTCTTC.

This sequence joins TRBV4-1 and TRBJ1-5; D remains ambiguous. Germline CDR1 MGHRA, CDR2 YSYEKL. There are 16 residues in the CDR3. V lost 8 bases to trimming and J lost 3 bases, with 20 bases between them. Here the CDR3 DNA reads TGCGCCAGCCACGGGAAACGGGGAGGTTACAATCAGCCCCAGCATTTT. Protein sequence: CASHGKRGGYNQPQHF.

With respect to this clonotype: This likely comes from a read error, as the CDR3 has no conserved phenylalanine or tryptophan at its end. Because the CDR3's place on the DNA is in doubt, the DNA is left out and the CDR3 is given as listed by TCRdb. This chain links TRBV7-3 with TRBJ1-2; the D segment call TRBD1 is taken from the table without a DNA check. The CDR3 extends over 13 residues, inclusive of both ends. Germline V gene data show CDR1 as SGHTA and CDR2 as FQGTGA. CDR3 protein: CASSWGGEDRSFL.

This clonotype was counted once. V usage is TRBV7-2 and J usage is TRBJ1-2; D might be TRBD1 (5 bases). CDR1 and CDR2 from the germline V gene are SGHTA and FQGNSA. This CDR3 contains 15 residues. Trimming shortened V by 5 bases and J by 6 bases, and 19 bases separated the two germline ends. CDR3 sequence: CASSAVCGGDHGYTF. DNA of the CDR3: TGTGCCAGCAGCGCTGTGTGCGGTGGGGACCATGGCTACACCTTC.

This clonotype was counted ten times or more. This sequence joins TRBV7-2 and TRBJ1-1; D unclear. CDR3 size: 15 residues. The V gene's germline CDR1 is SGHTA and CDR2 FQGNSA. Trimming cost V 5 bases and J 1 base, with 14 bases left between them. As DNA, the CDR3 is TGTGCCAGCAGCCTATTCACAGTCTCGAACACTGAAGCTTTCTTT. Amino acid sequence: CASSLFTVSNTEAFF.

In its sample, this clonotype was seen many times. This chain's CDR3 is CASSLEGAGEKLFF. CDR3 DNA sequence: TGTGCCAGCAGCTTGGAGGGGGCTGGAGAAAAACTGTTTTTT. The genes are TRBV5-4 and TRBJ1-4, with TRBD1 matching 7 bases. There are 14 residues in the CDR3. J gave up 8 bases and V 0 bases, and 4 bases lay outside the gene matches. The germline V gene encodes CDR1 SGHNT and CDR2 YYREEE (reference sequence).

Ten or more counts support this clonotype. V and J are TRBV5-1 and TRBJ2-3; 8 bases align to TRBD1. With V trimmed by 4 bases and J by 2 bases, 9 bases remained unmatched. CDR1 and CDR2 from the germline V gene are SGHRS and YFSETQ. This CDR3 region has 16 residues. The CDR3 protein is CASSPNRDRFTDTQYF. The CDR3 nucleotides read TGCGCCAGCAGCCCGAACCGGGACAGGTTCACAGATACGCAGTATTTT.

Regarding this clonotype: One end of the junction is discordant with germline, which a read error may explain. The rearrangement uses TRBV5-1 and TRBJ2-5; the D is unclear. Germline V gene data show CDR1 as SGHRS and CDR2 as YFSETQ. The CDR3 is 15 amino acids. The chain's CDR3 is CASSLAGPPQETQYF. The CDR3 bases are TGTGCCAGCAGCCTCGCCGGTCCTCCCCAAGAGACCCAGTACTTC.

This clonotype was found once. The CDR3 ends on some other residue instead of the conserved phenylalanine or tryptophan, so this is likely a read error. It is unclear where the CDR3 begins or ends on the DNA, so no DNA is shown, and the CDR3 is as TCRdb lists it. The chain couples TRBV7-9 to TRBJ1-2; the tabulated D call, TRBD1, remains unverified against the DNA. CDR1 and CDR2 from the germline V gene are SEHNR and FQNEAQ (reference sequence). The CDR3 has 10 amino acids, counting both end residues. This CDR3 reads CASSFHRSGG.

Ten or more counts support this clonotype. The rearrangement uses TRBV5-5 and TRBJ2-3; 7 bases line up with TRBD1. V was clipped by 7 bases and J by 0 bases; unmatched bases: 5. Germline CDR1 reads SGHKS; CDR2 reads YYEKEE (reference sequence). CDR3 size: 14 residues. In DNA form, the CDR3 reads TGTGCCAGCCACTGGACAGGAAGCACAGATACGCAGTATTTT. Amino acids: CASHWTGSTDTQYF.

This clonotype occurred a few times. V usage is TRBV4-3 and J usage is TRBJ2-7; 8 bases match TRBD1. The germline CDR1 and CDR2 sequences are LGHNA and YSLEER. Trimming took 4 bases from V and 6 from J; bases not matched to a gene: 14. CDR3 length equals 16 residues. The CDR3 region is CASSPNPGTGLGEQYF. Here the CDR3 DNA reads TGCGCCAGCAGCCCGAATCCGGGGACAGGTTTGGGCGAGCAGTACTTC.

This chain connects TRBV29-1 to TRBJ1-5; maybe TRBD1 (5 bases). The CDR3 consists of 13 residues. Looked up from germline, CDR1 is SQVTM and CDR2 is ANQGSEA. The CDR3 loop is CQLGPHSDQPQHF. In nucleotides, the CDR3 is TGCCAGCTGGGGCCGCACAGCGATCAGCCCCAGCATTTT.

Worth noting for this clonotype: A read error may account for a junction end that differs from germline. This chain joins TRBV5-1 and TRBJ1-6, with D unclear. The CDR3 has 13 residues. The germline CDR1 and CDR2 sequences are SGHRS and YFSETQ. The CDR3 region is CASSALTSPTLHF. Here the CDR3 DNA reads TGTGCCAGCAGCGCGCTAACGTCTCCGACCCTCCACTTT.

The chain employs TRBV20-1 and TRBJ1-6, with D unresolved. This CDR3 has 15 residues. CDR1 DFQATT and CDR2 SNEGSKA come from the germline V gene (reference sequence). Trimming pared 0 bases from V and 8 bases from J, leaving 14 bases between. The CDR3 region has the DNA TGCAGTGCTAGAGATTTGACTAATTCACATTCACCCCTCCACTTT. Residues: CSARDLTNSHSPLHF.

The chain uses TRBV29-1 and TRBJ1-5; 9 bases are a match to TRBD1. Germline CDR1 is SQVTM and CDR2 is ANQGSEA. The CDR3 is 15 residues long. V shed 5 bases and J 14 bases; nucleotides not matched to a gene: 19. The CDR3 loop is CSVLQRTGANQSEHF. The CDR3 DNA sequence: TGCAGCGTTCTGCAACGGACAGGGGCCAATCAGTCCGAGCATTTT.

This clonotype has ten or more counts. The chain couples TRBV2 to TRBJ1-1; possibly TRBD1 for D (5 bases). The CDR3 has 12 amino acids. Per the germline V gene, CDR1 is SNHLY and CDR2 is FYNNEI. The V gene lost 7 bases and the J gene lost 4 bases, with 10 bases spanning the gap. The CDR3 DNA is TGTGCCAGCACCCCAGACAGCACTGAAGCTTTCTTT. This sequence encodes CASTPDSTEAFF.

This chain links TRBV5-5 with TRBJ1-1; D might be TRBD1 (5 bases). Germline V gives CDR1 SGHKS, CDR2 YYEKEE (reference sequence). CDR3 size: 14 residues. V was trimmed by 0 bases and J by 8 bases, leaving 14 bases between them. CDR3 DNA: TGTGCCAGCAGCTTGGACGGGGGGGTAGGGGAAGCTTTCTTT. Translation: CASSLDGGVGEAFF.

The V call is TRBV7-8, the J call TRBJ2-7; D gene unclear. The germline gives CDR1 SGHVS, CDR2 FQNEAQ. This CDR3 contains 15 residues. V shed 5 bases and J shed 12 bases, with 26 bases lying between them. In DNA, the CDR3 is TGTGCCAGCAGCACGGATAGGGAAGCCCAGTACTTCCGGTACTTC. Translated, it gives CASSTDREAQYFRYF. Full variable domain (rest looked up from reference TRBV7-8 and TRBJ2-7): GAGVSQSPRYKVAKRGQDVALRCDPISGHVSLFWYQQALGQGPEFLTYFQNEAQLDKSGLPSDRFFAERPEGSVSTLKIQRTQQEDSAVYLCASSTDREAQYFRYFGPGTRLTVT.

On this clonotype itself: The DNA is left out, because the CDR3 cannot be placed on it with certainty; the CDR3 is given as TCRdb lists it. CDR3 region: CASSYRDHEQYFGPAATNEKLFF. The chain couples TRBV6-5 to TRBJ1-4; the table gives TRBD1 as D, unverified against the DNA. Per germline, CDR1 MNHEY and CDR2 SVGAGI. The CDR3 contains 23 residues when both ends are counted.

This clonotype came up a few times. CDR3 loop: CASSRVYEQYF. The CDR3 bases are TGTGCCAGCAGCCGGGTCTACGAGCAGTACTTC. The rearrangement uses TRBV7-4 and TRBJ2-7; no definite D call. Trimming cost V 5 bases and J 3 bases, with 5 bases left between them. Germline values: CDR1 SGHVT, CDR2 SQSDAQ. The CDR3 has 11 residues.

The J gene is TRBJ2-3, the V gene TRBV5-1; 7 bases agree with TRBD1. The V gene end was trimmed by 2 bases and the J gene end by 0 bases; junction bases not matched to a gene: 9. The V gene's germline CDR1 is SGHRS and CDR2 YFSETQ. The CDR3 runs 17 residues. The CDR3 spells CASSLVGQHTSTDTQYF. DNA for the CDR3: TGCGCCAGCAGCTTAGTGGGACAGCATACTAGCACAGATACGCAGTATTTT.